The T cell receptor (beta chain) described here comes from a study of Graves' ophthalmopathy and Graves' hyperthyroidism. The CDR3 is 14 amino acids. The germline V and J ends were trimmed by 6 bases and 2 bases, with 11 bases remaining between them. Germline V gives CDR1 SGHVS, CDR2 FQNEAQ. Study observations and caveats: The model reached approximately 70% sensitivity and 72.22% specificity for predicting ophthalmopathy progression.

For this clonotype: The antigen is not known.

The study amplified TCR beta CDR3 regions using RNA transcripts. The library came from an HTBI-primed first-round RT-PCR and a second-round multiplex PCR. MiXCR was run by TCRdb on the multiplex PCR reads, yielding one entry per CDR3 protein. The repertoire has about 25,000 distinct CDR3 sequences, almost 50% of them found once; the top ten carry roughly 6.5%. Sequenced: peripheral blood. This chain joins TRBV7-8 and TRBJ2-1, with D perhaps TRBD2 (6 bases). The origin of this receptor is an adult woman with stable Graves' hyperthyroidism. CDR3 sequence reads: CASSKLAPYNEQFF. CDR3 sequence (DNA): TGTGCCAGCAGTAAACTAGCCCCCTACAATGAGCAGTTCTTC.